Listed below are T cell receptor beta chains from one sample, sequenced in a study of T cell responses to AZD1222 COVID-19 vaccine. Profiled with immunoSEQ multiplex PCR; TCRdb holds only in-frame clones, not every one. The sample includes over 150,000 clones, more than 75% of them seen just once. Sequenced material: peripheral blood, taken 28 days after the second AZD1222 dose. The receptor source for this set is an adult who received the AZD1222 COVID-19 vaccine. The CDR3 runs from the conserved cysteine through the conserved F or W. D genes are given only for firm matches. Clone size is shown for a subset of rows, as once, few, many or a class of expanded clone.

V gene	clone size	J gene	D gene	CDR3 protein	CDR3 DNA
TRBV7-3	-	TRBJ1-1	-	CASRGTANTEAFF	TGTGCCAGCAGGGGGACCGCGAACACTGAAGCTTTCTTT
TRBV11-3	-	TRBJ1-1	-	CASSLDQRAATNTEAFF	TGTGCCAGCAGCTTAGATCAGAGGGCCGCCACGAACACTGAAGCTTTCTTT
TRBV19	-	TRBJ1-1	-	CASKWGGADTEAFF	TGTGCCAGTAAATGGGGGGGCGCCGACACTGAAGCTTTCTTT
TRBV14	-	TRBJ2-3	-	CASSQAGGTDTQYF	TGTGCCAGCAGCCAAGCCGGAGGGACAGATACGCAGTATTTT
TRBV6-5	-	TRBJ1-2	TRBD1	CASKQTGMNYGYTF	TGTGCCAGCAAACAGACAGGGATGAACTATGGCTACACCTTC
TRBV12-3/TRBV12-4	-	TRBJ1-5	-	CASSLFHSGTQHF	TGTGCCAGCAGTTTATTCCACTCGGGGACCCAGCATTTT
TRBV3-1/TRBV3-2	-	TRBJ2-7	-	CASSQGGGEQYF	TGTGCCAGCAGCCAAGGGGGAGGCGAGCAGTACTTC
TRBV27	once	TRBJ1-5	-	CASSLWSPLRGTQQPQHF	TGTGCCAGCAGTTTATGGTCCCCCCTAAGGGGTACTCAACAGCCCCAGCATTTT
TRBV27	-	TRBJ2-2	TRBD2	CASSLQRGGSTGELFF	TGTGCCAGCAGTCTCCAGCGGGGGGGCTCAACCGGGGAGCTGTTTTTT
TRBV10-2	-	TRBJ1-5	TRBD1	CASSEGTGHQPQHF	TGCGCCAGCAGTGAAGGGACAGGACACCAGCCCCAGCATTTT
TRBV5-6	-	TRBJ1-1	-	CASSHFGTGTEAFF	TGTGCCAGCAGCCACTTTGGGACGGGTACTGAAGCTTTCTTT
TRBV30	-	TRBJ1-1	-	CALDMMGTEAFF	TGTGCCCTGGATATGATGGGCACTGAAGCTTTCTTT
TRBV10-1	-	TRBJ2-7	-	CASSSGASLEQYF	TGCGCCAGCAGTTCCGGGGCCTCCCTCGAGCAGTACTTC
TRBV29-1	-	TRBJ1-2	-	CSVETDYGYTF	TGCAGCGTTGAAACTGATTATGGCTACACCTTC
TRBV12-3/TRBV12-4	-	TRBJ2-3	-	CASSLSVSDTQYF	TGTGCCAGCAGTTTATCCGTATCAGATACGCAGTATTTT
TRBV27	-	TRBJ1-2	-	CASSPLGGRREEGYTF	TGTGCCAGCAGTCCCCTCGGGGGTCGCAGGGAGGAAGGCTACACCTTC
TRBV7-2	-	TRBJ1-3	-	CASSLGGSGNTIYF	TGTGCCAGCAGCTTAGGGGGGAGTGGAAACACCATATATTTT
TRBV19	-	TRBJ2-1	TRBD2	CASSSGGTNEQFF	TGTGCCAGTAGTAGCGGGGGGACTAATGAGCAGTTCTTC
TRBV6-2/TRBV6-3	-	TRBJ2-2	-	CASSDLTNTGELFF	TGTGCCAGCAGCGATCTTACGAACACCGGGGAGCTGTTTTTT
TRBV5-1	-	TRBJ1-3	-	CASSLDMRGNTIYF	TGCGCCAGCAGCTTGGACATGAGGGGAAACACCATATATTTT
TRBV2	-	TRBJ2-3	-	CASSERIGLADTQYF	TGTGCCAGCAGTGAACGGATAGGGTTGGCAGATACGCAGTATTTT
TRBV6-1	-	TRBJ1-5	-	CASSDPRGHQPQHF	TGTGCCAGCAGTGATCCCCGGGGGCATCAGCCCCAGCATTTT
TRBV2	-	TRBJ2-7	-	CASGRDTYEQYF	TGTGCCAGCGGCAGGGACACCTACGAGCAGTACTTC
TRBV10-1	once	TRBJ1-1	-	CASSWGGNTEAFF	TGCGCCAGCAGTTGGGGTGGCAACACTGAAGCTTTCTTT
TRBV14	-	TRBJ1-2	TRBD1	CASSQSDRGRIGYTF	TGTGCCAGCAGCCAATCGGACAGGGGGCGGATTGGCTACACCTTC
TRBV2	-	TRBJ2-3	-	CASRLADTQYF	TGTGCCAGCAGATTAGCGGATACGCAGTATTTT
TRBV7-2	-	TRBJ1-5	TRBD1	CASSITGTGLQPQHF	TGTGCCAGCAGCATTACCGGGACAGGGTTGCAGCCCCAGCATTTT
TRBV21-1	-	TRBJ2-7	-	CASSKVSIQFEGYF	TGTGCCAGCAGCAAAGTTTCAATCCAGTTTGAGGGGTACTTC
TRBV2	few	TRBJ2-1	TRBD2	CASSDTSGESYNEQFF	TGTGCCAGCAGTGATACTAGCGGGGAGTCCTACAATGAGCAGTTCTTC
TRBV7-2	-	TRBJ1-5	TRBD1	CASSLAGQNQPQHF	TGTGCCAGCAGCTTAGCGGGACAGAATCAGCCCCAGCATTTT
TRBV27	-	TRBJ1-6	-	CASKQGGNSPLHF	TGTGCCAGCAAGCAGGGTGGGAATTCACCCCTCCACTTT
TRBV5-1	-	TRBJ1-3	TRBD1	CASSAGTGNTIYF	TGCGCCAGCAGCGCCGGGACAGGGAACACCATATATTTT
TRBV19	-	TRBJ1-5	-	CASGTDYQPQHF	TGTGCCAGTGGGACTGATTATCAGCCCCAGCATTTT
TRBV3-1/TRBV3-2	-	TRBJ1-2	TRBD1	CASSPQGGQAYGYTF	TGTGCCAGCAGCCCACAGGGGGGACAGGCCTATGGCTACACCTTC
TRBV3-1/TRBV3-2	-	TRBJ2-1	-	CASSQDGRGSFF	TGTGCCAGCAGCCAAGATGGGAGAGGGAGTTTCTTC
TRBV3-1/TRBV3-2	-	TRBJ2-1	TRBD1	CASSHQNRGRKYNEQFF	TGTGCCAGCAGCCACCAAAACAGGGGGCGAAAATACAATGAGCAGTTCTTC
TRBV5-1	-	TRBJ1-2	TRBD1	CASSPGTGGFSGYTF	TGCGCCAGCAGCCCCGGGACAGGGGGCTTCAGTGGCTACACCTTC
TRBV10-3	-	TRBJ1-5	TRBD1	CAISGTGISNQPQHF	TGTGCCATCAGTGGGACAGGGATTAGCAATCAGCCCCAGCATTTT
TRBV15	-	TRBJ2-7	TRBD1	CATSRRTGGLYEQYF	TGTGCCACCAGCCGGCGGACAGGGGGCTTGTACGAGCAGTACTTC
TRBV5-5	-	TRBJ1-1	-	CAGEQGPNTEAFF	TGTGCCGGAGAACAGGGCCCAAACACTGAAGCTTTCTTT